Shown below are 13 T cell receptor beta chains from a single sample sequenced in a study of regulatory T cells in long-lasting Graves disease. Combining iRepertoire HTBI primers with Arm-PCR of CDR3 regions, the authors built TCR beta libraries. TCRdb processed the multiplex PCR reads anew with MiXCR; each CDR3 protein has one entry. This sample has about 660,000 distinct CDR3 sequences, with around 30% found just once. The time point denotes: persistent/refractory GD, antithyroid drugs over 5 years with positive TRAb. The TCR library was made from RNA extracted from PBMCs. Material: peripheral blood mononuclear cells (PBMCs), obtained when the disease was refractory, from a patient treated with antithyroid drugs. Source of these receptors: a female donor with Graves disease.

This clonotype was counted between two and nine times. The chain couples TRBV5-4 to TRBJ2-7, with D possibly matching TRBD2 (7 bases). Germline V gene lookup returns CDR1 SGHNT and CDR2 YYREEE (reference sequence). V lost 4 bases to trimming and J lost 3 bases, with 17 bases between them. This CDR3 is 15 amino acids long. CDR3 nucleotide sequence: TGTGCCAGCAGCCCTAGGGGGGGAGTGGGCTACGAGCAGTACTTC. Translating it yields CASSPRGGVGYEQYF. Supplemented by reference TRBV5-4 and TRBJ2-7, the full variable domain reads ETGVTQSPTHLIKTRGQQVTLRCSSQSGHNTVSWYQQALGQGPQFIFQYYREEENGRGNFPPRFSGLQFPNYSSELNVNALELDDSALYLCASSPRGGVGYEQYFGPGTRLTVT.

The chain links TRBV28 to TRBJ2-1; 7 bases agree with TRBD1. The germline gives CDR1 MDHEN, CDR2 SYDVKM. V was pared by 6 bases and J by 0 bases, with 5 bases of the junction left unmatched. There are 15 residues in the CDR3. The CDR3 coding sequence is TGTGCCAGCAGCCCCGGGACAGACTCCTACAATGAGCAGTTCTTC. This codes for CASSPGTDSYNEQFF.

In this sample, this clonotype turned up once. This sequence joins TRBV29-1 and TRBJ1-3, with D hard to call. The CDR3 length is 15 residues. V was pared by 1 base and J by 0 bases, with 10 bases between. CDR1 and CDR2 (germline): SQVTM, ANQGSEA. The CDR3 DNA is TGCAGCGTTGAAGGACTCCTCGGCTCTGGAAACACCATATATTTT. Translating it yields CSVEGLLGSGNTIYF.

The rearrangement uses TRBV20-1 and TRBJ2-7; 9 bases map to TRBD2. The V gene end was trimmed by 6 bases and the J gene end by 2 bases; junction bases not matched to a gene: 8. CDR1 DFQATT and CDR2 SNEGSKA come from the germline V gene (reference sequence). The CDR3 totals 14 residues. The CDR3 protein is CSARGAGGTYEQYF. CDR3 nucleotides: TGCAGTGCCCGAGGAGCGGGAGGCACCTACGAGCAGTACTTC.

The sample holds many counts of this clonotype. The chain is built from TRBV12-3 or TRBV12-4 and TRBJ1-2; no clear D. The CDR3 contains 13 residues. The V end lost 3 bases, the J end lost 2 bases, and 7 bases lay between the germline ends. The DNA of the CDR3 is TGTGCCAGCAGTTTCGTGGGAAACTATGGCTACACCTTC. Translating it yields CASSFVGNYGYTF.

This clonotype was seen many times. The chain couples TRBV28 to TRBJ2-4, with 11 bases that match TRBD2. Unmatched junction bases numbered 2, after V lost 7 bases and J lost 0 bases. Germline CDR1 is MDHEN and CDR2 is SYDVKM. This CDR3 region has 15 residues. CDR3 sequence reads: CASTGLAGAKNIQYF. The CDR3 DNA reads TGTGCCAGCACCGGACTAGCGGGAGCCAAAAACATTCAGTACTTC.

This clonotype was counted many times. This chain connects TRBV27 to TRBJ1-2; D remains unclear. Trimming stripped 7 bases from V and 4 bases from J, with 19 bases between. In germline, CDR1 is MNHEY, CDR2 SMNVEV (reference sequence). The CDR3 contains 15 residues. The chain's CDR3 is CASTGIPPISYGYTF. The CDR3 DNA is TGTGCCAGCACGGGGATTCCCCCGATTTCCTATGGCTACACCTTC.

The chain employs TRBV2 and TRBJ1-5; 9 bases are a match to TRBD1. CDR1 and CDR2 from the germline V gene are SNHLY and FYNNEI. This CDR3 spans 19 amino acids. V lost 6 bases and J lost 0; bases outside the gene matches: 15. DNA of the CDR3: TGTGCCAGCAGCCCCGGGACAGGGTTTCTTTCGGTTAGCAATCAGCCCCAGCATTTT. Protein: CASSPGTGFLSVSNQPQHF.

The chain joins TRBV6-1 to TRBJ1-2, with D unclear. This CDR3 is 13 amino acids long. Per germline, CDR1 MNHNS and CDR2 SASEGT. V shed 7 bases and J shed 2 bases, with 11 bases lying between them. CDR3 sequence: CASTPWQNYGYTF. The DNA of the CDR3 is TGTGCCAGCACCCCCTGGCAGAACTATGGCTACACCTTC.

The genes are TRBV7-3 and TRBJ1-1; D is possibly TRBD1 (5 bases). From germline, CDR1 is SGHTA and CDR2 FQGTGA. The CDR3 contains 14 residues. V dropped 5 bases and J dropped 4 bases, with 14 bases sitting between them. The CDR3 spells CASSPDSGGTEAFF. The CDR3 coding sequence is TGTGCCAGCAGCCCAGATAGCGGGGGCACTGAAGCTTTCTTT.

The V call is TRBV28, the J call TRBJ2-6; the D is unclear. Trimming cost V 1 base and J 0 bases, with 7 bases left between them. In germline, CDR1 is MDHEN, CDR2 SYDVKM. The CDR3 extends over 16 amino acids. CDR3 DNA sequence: TGTGCCAGCAGTTTATTTGGGAACTCTGGGGCCAACGTCCTGACTTTC. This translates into CASSLFGNSGANVLTF.

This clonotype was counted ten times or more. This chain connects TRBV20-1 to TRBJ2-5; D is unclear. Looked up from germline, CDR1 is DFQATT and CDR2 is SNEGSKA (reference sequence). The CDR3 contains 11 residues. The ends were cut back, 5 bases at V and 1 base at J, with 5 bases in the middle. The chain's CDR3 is CSAYIQETQYF. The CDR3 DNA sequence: TGCAGTGCTTATATCCAAGAGACCCAGTACTTC.

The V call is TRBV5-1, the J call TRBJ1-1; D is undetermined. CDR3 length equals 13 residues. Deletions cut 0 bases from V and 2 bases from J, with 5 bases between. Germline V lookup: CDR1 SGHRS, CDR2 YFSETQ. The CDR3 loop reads CASSLVFNTEAFF. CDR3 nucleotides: TGCGCCAGCAGCTTGGTTTTCAACACTGAAGCTTTCTTT.